A single sample gave rise to the 15 T cell receptor beta chains below, sequenced in a study of blood T cell repertoires in COVID-19. Measured with immunoSEQ multiplex PCR; TCRdb has only the in-frame clones, and not every one. The sample carries 250,000 to 300,000 clones, under 95% recorded once. Sequenced input: PBMCs or T cells enriched from blood (not recorded which). These receptors were collected from a middle-aged woman with acute COVID-19.

In its sample, this clone was seen once. The chain is built from TRBV19 and TRBJ2-1; 13 bases match TRBD2. CDR1 and CDR2 from the germline V gene are LNHDA and SQIVND (reference sequence). The CDR3 totals 16 residues. After removal of 1 base from V and 9 bases from J, the junction contained 6 bases not matched to a gene. CDR3 sequence reads: CASSIGWTSGSGEQFF. CDR3 nucleotide sequence: TGTGCCAGTAGTATAGGGTGGACTAGCGGGAGTGGTGAGCAGTTCTTC. Complete variable domain (other parts from reference TRBV19 and TRBJ2-1): DGGITQSPKYLFRKEGQNVTLSCEQNLNHDAMYWYRQDPGQGLRLIYYSQIVNDFQKGDIAEGYSVSREKKESFPLTVTSAQKNPTAFYLCASSIGWTSGSGEQFFGPGTRLTVL.

This sequence joins TRBV13 and TRBJ2-3; perhaps TRBD1 as D (5 bases). Looked up from germline, CDR1 is PRHDT and CDR2 is FYEKMQ (reference sequence). V was clipped by 3 bases and J by 2 bases, with 18 bases between them. The CDR3 runs to 17 residues. The CDR3 is CASSFITGQGYTDTQYF. Written as DNA, the CDR3 is TGTGCCAGCAGCTTTATTACCGGACAAGGCTACACAGATACGCAGTATTTT.

V and J are TRBV4-3 and TRBJ2-3; 9 bases agree with TRBD2. This CDR3 spans 19 amino acids. Per germline, CDR1 LGHNA and CDR2 YSLEER. The trim removed 0 bases at V and 2 bases at J, leaving 12 bases unmatched. CDR3 in amino acids: CASSQDYIAGVIITDTQYF. CDR3 DNA: TGCGCCAGCAGCCAAGATTATATAGCGGGAGTAATAATCACAGATACGCAGTATTTT.

The gene calls are TRBV14 and TRBJ2-7; TRBD1 matches 10 bases. V trimming: 7 bases; J trimming: 6 bases; junction bases outside the gene matches: 3. Germline CDR1 reads SGHDN; CDR2 reads FVKESK. CDR3 length: 12 residues. The CDR3 nucleotides read TGTGCCAGCATGGGACAGGGGACCGAGCAGTACTTC. This sequence encodes CASMGQGTEQYF.

V usage is TRBV27 and J usage is TRBJ1-1; 9 bases are shared with TRBD1. The CDR3 is made up of 14 amino acids. Looked up from germline, CDR1 is MNHEY and CDR2 is SMNVEV (reference sequence). V trimming: 5 bases; J trimming: 6 bases; junction bases outside the gene matches: 7. CDR3 loop: CASSNRDRVAEAFF. In nucleotides, the CDR3 is TGTGCCAGCAGTAACCGGGACAGGGTCGCTGAAGCTTTCTTT.

The chain carries TRBV2 and TRBJ2-7, with D possibly matching TRBD2 (5 bases). This CDR3 region has 13 residues. V gave up 7 bases and J gave up 4 bases, with 14 bases separating them. Germline V gene data show CDR1 as SNHLY and CDR2 as FYNNEI. Written as DNA, the CDR3 is TGTGCCAGCATAGCGACACGCAGTTACGAGCAGTACTTC. It is translated as CASIATRSYEQYF.

The chain links TRBV7-9 to TRBJ2-2; tentative D call: TRBD1 (5 bases). Per the germline V gene, CDR1 is SEHNR and CDR2 is FQNEAQ (reference sequence). V lost 2 bases to trimming and J lost 0 bases, with 13 bases between them. The length of the CDR3 is 17 residues. CDR3 nucleotide sequence: TGTGCCAGCAGCTTACCCGACTTGGGGCCGAACACCGGGGAGCTGTTTTTT. As protein: CASSLPDLGPNTGELFF.

The table lists this clone with a few counts. The chain couples TRBV4-1 to TRBJ1-2; 7 bases align to TRBD1. The V segment lost 2 bases and the J segment 6 bases; nucleotides outside the gene matches: 18. Looked up from germline, CDR1 is MGHRA and CDR2 is YSYEKL. The CDR3 runs 18 residues. The chain's CDR3 is CASSQPPPQPGGFHGYTF. The DNA of the CDR3 is TGCGCCAGCAGCCAACCGCCTCCTCAGCCAGGGGGTTTCCATGGCTACACCTTC.

This clone has only one observation. The chain has TRBV6-6 and TRBJ1-4; the match to TRBD1 covers 7 bases. This CDR3 is built from 16 residues. Germline V gives CDR1 MNHNY, CDR2 SVGAGI (reference sequence). The V gene end was trimmed by 2 bases and the J gene end by 7 bases; junction bases not matched to a gene: 10. The CDR3 DNA is TGTGCCAGCAGTTACAGACAGGAGGCAGGGGGTGAAAAACTGTTTTTT. Amino acids: CASSYRQEAGGEKLFF.

This clone was recorded once. The rearrangement uses TRBV7-2 and TRBJ2-3; TRBD2 agrees at 8 bases. The length of the CDR3 is 13 residues. The V and J ends lost 4 bases and 6 bases, in that order; junction bases with no gene match: 3. Germline loops: CDR1 SGHTA, CDR2 FQGNSA. CDR3 loop: CASSSLAGDTQYF. The CDR3 nucleotides are TGTGCCAGCAGCTCATTAGCGGGGGATACGCAGTATTTT.

In DNA, the CDR3 is TGTGCCAGCAGCAGCGGGAGTAGGGGTGTGAATGAGCAGTTCTTC. Protein sequence: CASSSGSRGVNEQFF. The chain joins TRBV25-1 to TRBJ2-1, with 8 nucleotides matching TRBD2. The CDR3 consists of 15 residues. Germline-derived CDR1 and CDR2 are MGHDK and SYGVNS. The V and J ends lost 6 bases and 7 bases, in that order; junction bases with no gene match: 11.

This sequence joins TRBV18 and TRBJ1-1; no definite D call. CDR3 length: 13 residues. The germline V gene has CDR1 KGHSH and CDR2 LQKENI. The V end was cut by 2 bases, the J end by 4 bases, with 8 bases between. CDR3 protein: CASSPGLGTEAFF. CDR3 coding DNA: TGTGCCAGCTCACCAGGGCTCGGCACTGAAGCTTTCTTT.

The rearrangement uses TRBV7-9 and TRBJ1-1; 11 bases are shared with TRBD1. Trimming cost V 6 bases and J 7 bases; bases outside gene matches: 13. The germline gives CDR1 SEHNR, CDR2 FQNEAQ (reference sequence). The CDR3 spans 16 residues. The CDR3 is CASRDRDRGSLDEAFF. The CDR3 DNA reads as TGTGCCAGCAGGGACCGGGACAGGGGGTCTCTCGATGAAGCTTTCTTT.

This sequence joins TRBV7-9 and TRBJ2-1; 9 bases fit TRBD2. The CDR3 has 12 amino acids. In germline, CDR1 is SEHNR, CDR2 FQNEAQ (reference sequence). V gave up 5 bases and J gave up 16 bases; unmatched junction bases: 9. The CDR3 sequence is CASSHIAGEVFF. In DNA, the CDR3 is TGTGCCAGCAGCCATATAGCGGGAGAAGTATTCTTC.

V gene TRBV11-2 combines with J gene TRBJ1-1; D is unclear. Trimming cost V 3 bases and J 0 bases, with 8 bases left between them. This CDR3 contains 14 residues. CDR1 and CDR2 from the germline V gene are SGHAT and FQNNGV. The CDR3 coding sequence is TGTGCCAGCAGCTTTAGGAGGTTGAACACTGAAGCTTTCTTT. Its translation is CASSFRRLNTEAFF.